This T cell receptor beta chain was observed in a study of shared clonotypes between healthy human individuals (dated by TCRdb to 2019 to 2021). About the study as a whole: Three men and a couple of women, aged 18 to 49 years, made up the cohort. Per donor, three plates each were used for CD4 naive and CD4 memory, two for CD8 naive, and one for CD8 memory. The study deeply sequenced blood TCR repertoires of about 5 healthy adults to estimate repertoire size and the extent of clonotype sharing between individuals. To increase sequencing depth and limit assay-specific biases, TCR repertoire library preparation and sequencing were carried out by different laboratories using diverse techniques. Between about 0.94 and 8.9 billion PBMCs per donor were obtained by leukapheresis. Paper-wide results and their limitations: Even with the large sequencing depth, rarefaction of the sorted-subset datasets indicated that sequencing was incomplete. Higher generation probabilities were observed for clonotypes shared by all four sorted-subset donors than for non-shared clonotypes. Larger estimated clonotype richness was generally found for naive subsets than for memory subsets. Roughly 5.2% of naive CD4, 3.5% of naive CD8, approximately 2.2% of memory CD4, and 0.4% of memory CD8 clonotypes were shared across a few donors. The small number of donors limited the genetic and exposure-history diversity represented. Sampling was restricted to blood, and TCR repertoires in tissues likely differ from the TCR repertoires found in blood. Based on pairwise subsampling, the degree of clonotype sharing among donors was expected to be affected by sequencing depth.

Healthy HIV-negative adults with no recently reported acute infections or vaccinations were included as donors. Every donor was a Caucasian adult living in Nashville, Tennessee, USA. CD4+ T cells were enriched through magnetic negative selection, after which naive cells were positively selected on CD45RA and the remaining negative fraction served as the memory subset. After blood collection by leukapheresis, PBMCs were isolated using Ficoll-Histopaque density gradient centrifugation and then cryopreserved in the vapor phase of liquid nitrogen. Analytical flow cytometry was used to check the purity and quantity of each magnetically sorted T cell population. Genomic DNA was isolated from every sorted fraction and measured by UV absorbance on a Nanodrop 2000c. Remarks on this clone: What antigen it recognizes has not been identified. Base-call qualities are not available, and no considerably larger clone is one nucleotide away.

Using the deep immunoSEQ assay, multiplex PCR amplified TCR CDR3 regions from genomic DNA. Extracted genomic DNA from each cell subset was distributed evenly across all wells of several immunoSEQ 96-well plates, and each plate was treated as a replicate. Each replicate PCR for sorted subsets received roughly 200 ng genomic DNA, equal to about 30,000 T cell genomes. Purified libraries were measured with a Qubit 3.0 fluorometer, size-checked on a Bioanalyzer 2100, and measured again with the KAPA Library Quantification kit. Each immunoSEQ 96-well plate was sequenced on its own single-read 150-cycle Illumina NextSeq 550 flow cell. The original pipeline was this. The immunoSEQ output contained only junctional sequences without quality scores, so filtering could not match that applied to full-length reads. To assign V/J genes and CDR3, sequences were annotated against IMGT germline references using PyIR, a Python wrapper for IgBLAST v1.9. Any read was removed if the V/J assignment was weak (E-value above 1e-6), the CDR3 was missing, or the read contained stop codons, out-of-frame junctions, or ambiguous translated residues. A V3J clonotype was defined by an identical inferred V gene, J gene, and CDR3 amino acid sequence. Percentage overlap between repertoires was computed as shared unique clonotypes divided by the size of the smaller repertoire. Richness of each repertoire was evaluated using RTK rarefaction, the Chao1 estimator, and Recon v2.1 estimates of unobserved clonotypes. Generation probabilities were computed with OLGA for all TCRbeta clonotypes obtained by the gDNA method from several donors. The immuneACCESS repertoire file appears here via TCRdb, limited to in-frame rearrangements. These files lack a portion of the clones; in checked studies, under half of the deficit traces to unresolved V genes, and the cause of the others is not known. V and J calls and clone size are given by that table; D and trimming were obtained from the DNA. The sample data list more than 2,000,000 clones, and 93% of these were observed just once. The biggest ten clones account for under 0.45% of the sample.

Taken from the germline V gene (reference sequence), the CDR1 and CDR2 loops are MNHEY and SMNVEV. After removal of 2 bases from V and 3 bases from J, the junction retains 6 bases not matched to a gene. The cysteine opens and the phenylalanine closes a CDR3 of 17 amino acids. The sequence is cut down to CDR3 DNA, 51 bases in frame from base 1. This sequence was found in a man between 18 and 29 years old in good health. Some clones in this sample may be carry-over from other donors' samples. The chain is encoded by TRBV27 joined to TRBJ2-1, and TRBD1 aligns with 11 junction nucleotides. The material sequenced was naive CD4+ T cells from PBMCs. The cell subset or site label, as the study defines it: CD45RA+ positively selected. The CDR3 here reads CASSLRGTGGIYNEQFF. The DNA reads as follows: TGTGCCAGCAGTTTAAGAGGGACAGGGGGAATCTACAATGAGCAGTTCTTC.